This T cell receptor (beta chain) was sequenced for a study of blood T cells in healthy people across ages. Study-wide results and limits: A conclusive naive versus antigen-experienced comparison was prevented by the unsorted PBMCs.

Together with a sample-barcoded 5' primer, a J-beta primer mix was included in a second PCR lasting about 7 to 12 cycles. One entry per CDR3 protein, called by TCRdb with MiXCR from the 5' RACE reads. The sample gives about 800,000 distinct CDR3 sequences, approximately 25% of which show up once; roughly 3.8% is in the top ten. This clonotype was counted only a few times. Its antigen is not known. With 3 bases removed from V and 1 base from J, the gap between germline ends came to 12 bases. CDR1 and CDR2 from the germline V gene are MGHRA and YSYEKL. The CDR3 runs to 15 residues. Extraction yielded at least 5.5 micrograms of total RNA per sample. This same sample was also taken into another study, of T cells of mothers and their children. That source adds: The whole RNA yield was converted to cDNA, roughly 1.5 ug per 15 ul. When mothers and children were related, their normalized repertoire overlap, which was always slightly higher, did not differ significantly from that of unrelated pairs.

The sequenced sample was blood. V usage is TRBV4-1 and J usage is TRBJ1-1; no reliable D call. The receptor was derived from a boy aged 5-17 years in good health. In nucleotides, the CDR3 is TGCGCCAGCAGCCATCCTAATCCACAGAACACTGAAGCTTTCTTT. Translating it yields CASSHPNPQNTEAFF.